These 16 T cell receptor beta chains were all obtained from the same sample, sequenced in a study of identical twins listed by TCRdb under 2016. The library was generated by 5' RACE. The data were produced on an Illumina HiSeq 2000. Using fastp trimming at Q25 and MiXCR clonotype assembly, TCRdb reanalyzed the public sequencing data and kept in-frame beta chains. Rows matching on CDR3 protein sequence are summarized as one entry with the most common DNA and genes. In this sample the table shows some 900,000 distinct CDR3 sequences, approximately 13% of which occur a single time. Roughly 1.6% of the sample is taken by the ten largest. These same records also appear under a second study, on yellow fever vaccine responses in identical twins.

Specimen: PBMCs. These receptor sequences come from a woman aged 18-29 years in good health.

The sample holds a few counts of this clonotype. The V gene is TRBV12-3 or TRBV12-4, the J gene TRBJ2-3; perhaps TRBD1 as D (6 bases). The CDR3 spans 16 residues. V dropped 2 bases and J dropped 2 bases, with 14 bases sitting between them. The DNA of the CDR3 is TGTGCCAGCAGTTTACTACAGGGCAAGGTCACAGATACGCAGTATTTT. Amino acid sequence: CASSLLQGKVTDTQYF.

This clonotype was observed a handful of times. The chain is built from TRBV15 and TRBJ2-5, with 10 bases aligning to TRBD2. CDR3 size: 14 residues. CDR1 is LNHNV, CDR2 YYDKDF, per germline (reference sequence). Trimming removed 4 bases from V and 5 bases from J; junction bases left unmatched: 4. The CDR3 loop reads CATSTLAGEETQYF. CDR3 nucleotides: TGTGCCACCAGCACTCTAGCGGGGGAGGAGACCCAGTACTTC.

The chain carries TRBV20-1 and TRBJ2-3; 14 bases line up with TRBD2. The germline V gene encodes CDR1 DFQATT and CDR2 SNEGSKA (reference sequence). J gave up 0 bases and V 5 bases, and 7 bases lay outside the gene matches. The CDR3 is 17 amino acids. CDR3 region: CSASGLAGAPSTDTQYF. For the CDR3, the DNA is TGCAGTGCTTCGGGACTAGCGGGGGCGCCTAGCACAGATACGCAGTATTTT.

In its sample, this clonotype was seen many times. The V gene is TRBV5-8, the J gene TRBJ2-1; D not resolved. This CDR3 region has 14 residues. Germline CDR1 is SGHTS and CDR2 is YDEGEE. V lost 1 base and J lost 0, with 5 bases in between. The CDR3 is CASSLISSYNEQFF. DNA for the CDR3: TGTGCCAGCAGCTTGATCAGCTCCTACAATGAGCAGTTCTTC.

This clonotype was detected only a few times. This chain joins TRBV10-3 and TRBJ2-3, with 14 positions matching TRBD2. Germline CDR1 ENHRY, CDR2 SYGVKD. V lost 7 bases, J lost 2 bases, and 8 bases stayed unmatched. The CDR3 is made up of 17 amino acids. The CDR3 reads CAITARGLAGDTDTQYF. The CDR3 DNA reads TGTGCCATCACAGCAAGGGGACTAGCGGGGGACACAGATACGCAGTATTTT.

This clonotype was picked up a small number of times. The rearrangement uses TRBV7-8 and TRBJ1-2, with D perhaps TRBD1 (5 bases). Germline CDR1 and CDR2: SGHVS and FQNEAQ. V lost 5 bases to trimming and J lost 6 bases, with 16 bases between them. CDR3 length equals 14 residues. The chain's CDR3 is CASSMGGVVDGYTF. The CDR3 nucleotides are TGTGCCAGCAGCATGGGGGGGGTTGTTGATGGCTACACCTTC.

This clonotype was picked up a small number of times. The chain combines TRBV20-1 with TRBJ2-4; 8 nucleotides match TRBD1. CDR3 length equals 18 residues. V shed 4 bases, J shed 4 bases, and the junction held 18 bases outside the gene matches. Germline values: CDR1 DFQATT, CDR2 SNEGSKA (reference sequence). CDR3 residues: CSATHPGQVLGGKNIQYF. The CDR3 coding sequence is TGCAGTGCTACACACCCGGGACAGGTACTGGGTGGTAAAAACATTCAGTACTTC.

This clonotype was recorded a few times. The rearrangement uses TRBV4-2 and TRBJ2-2, with D tentatively TRBD2 (5 bases). From germline, CDR1 is LGHNA and CDR2 YNFKEQ. The CDR3 is made up of 15 amino acids. V shed 5 bases and J shed 0 bases, with 10 bases lying between them. DNA for the CDR3: TGTGCCAGCAGCAAGACGGACTCGAACACCGGGGAGCTGTTTTTT. This sequence encodes CASSKTDSNTGELFF.

The rearrangement joins TRBV20-1 to TRBJ2-2, with D maybe TRBD1 (6 bases). The CDR3 sequence is 15 residues long. Germline CDR1 reads DFQATT; CDR2 reads SNEGSKA (reference sequence). Deletions cut 2 bases from V and 5 bases from J, with 15 bases between. The CDR3 DNA reads TGCAGTGCTAGATGGTGGACAGAGGTTACCGGGGAGCTGTTTTTT. Protein: CSARWWTEVTGELFF.

This clonotype was seen once. The chain carries TRBV28 and TRBJ2-1, with D possibly TRBD1 on 6 matching bases. The CDR3 sequence is 14 residues long. V dropped 5 bases and J dropped 8 bases, with 16 bases sitting between them. Germline assignment: CDR1 MDHEN and CDR2 SYDVKM. CDR3 protein: CASSLYRVRDEQFF. The CDR3 region has the DNA TGTGCCAGCAGTCTTTACAGGGTAAGGGATGAGCAGTTCTTC.

Only a few counts were recorded for this clonotype. The CDR3 reads CSALQGSSYEQYF. The CDR3 DNA is TGCAGTGCCCTACAGGGGAGCTCCTACGAGCAGTACTTC. V gene TRBV20-1 combines with J gene TRBJ2-7, with 7 bases lining up with TRBD1. The CDR3 totals 13 residues. Germline CDR1 is DFQATT and CDR2 is SNEGSKA (reference sequence). V shed 6 bases and J 0 bases; nucleotides not matched to a gene: 5.

Note on this clonotype: The conserved final phenylalanine or tryptophan is absent from the CDR3, which likely points to a read error. The chain carries TRBV13 and TRBJ1-1; D is possibly TRBD1 (5 bases). Between the trimmed V and J ends, which lost 5 bases and 2 bases, there was a span of 9 bases. Germline V gene data show CDR1 as PRHDT and CDR2 as FYEKMQ (reference sequence). This CDR3 has 13 residues. CDR3 protein: CASSVDSNTEAFL. The DNA for the CDR3 is TGTGCCAGCAGCGTTGACAGTAACACTGAAGCTTTCTTA.

V gene TRBV18 combines with J gene TRBJ2-7, with 8 bases matching TRBD1. Germline V gives CDR1 KGHSH, CDR2 LQKENI. This CDR3 is 14 amino acids long. V was pared by 1 base and J by 6 bases, with 5 bases of the junction left unmatched. The CDR3 here is CASSPQGQGPEQYV. In DNA form, the CDR3 reads TGTGCCAGCTCACCACAAGGACAGGGACCCGAGCAGTACGTC.

This clonotype was observed a handful of times. The chain has TRBV5-5 and TRBJ2-2; D assignment may be TRBD1 or TRBD2 (6 bases each). V lost 4 bases and J 1 base, leaving 14 bases between the germline ends. The CDR3 runs to 16 residues. Germline-derived CDR1 and CDR2 are SGHKS and YYEKEE (reference sequence). As DNA, the CDR3 is TGTGCCAGCAGCGGGGGCGGGAATTTGAACACCGGGGAGCTGTTTTTT. It specifies CASSGGGNLNTGELFF.

The chain links TRBV12-3 or TRBV12-4 to TRBJ1-5; no clear D. V lost 1 base and J 5 bases, leaving 12 bases between the germline ends. The CDR3 runs to 15 residues. The CDR3 bases are TGTGCCAGCAGTTTAGAAGGGATCGTGGATCAGCCCCAGCATTTT. Translation gives CASSLEGIVDQPQHF.

This clonotype occurred many times. This chain uses TRBV20-1 with TRBJ2-3, with 13 bases matching TRBD2. The CDR3 loop spans 15 amino acids. J lost 5 bases, V lost 1 base, and 3 bases had no gene match. CDR1 and CDR2 from the germline V gene are DFQATT and SNEGSKA (reference sequence). The CDR3 protein is CSARGLAGGQDTQYF. The DNA for the CDR3 is TGCAGTGCTAGAGGACTAGCGGGGGGACAAGATACGCAGTATTTT.